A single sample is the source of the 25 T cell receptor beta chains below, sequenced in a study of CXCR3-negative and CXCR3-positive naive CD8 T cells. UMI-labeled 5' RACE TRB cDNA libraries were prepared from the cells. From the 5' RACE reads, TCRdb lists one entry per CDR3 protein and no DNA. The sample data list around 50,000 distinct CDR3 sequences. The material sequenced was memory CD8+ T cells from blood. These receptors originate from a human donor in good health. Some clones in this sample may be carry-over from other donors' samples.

This CDR3 reads CSVVTGGPYSNQPQHF. The J gene is TRBJ1-5, the V gene TRBV29-1; TCRdb's D gene call, TRBD1, goes unchecked for lack of DNA. The CDR3 is 16 residues long. CDR1 and CDR2 (germline): SQVTM, ANQGSEA.

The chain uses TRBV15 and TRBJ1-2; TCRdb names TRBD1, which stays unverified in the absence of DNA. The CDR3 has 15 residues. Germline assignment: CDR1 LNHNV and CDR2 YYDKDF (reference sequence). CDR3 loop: CATSRGPPDRHGYTF. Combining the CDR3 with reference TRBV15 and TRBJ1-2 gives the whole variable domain DAMVIQNPRYQVTQFGKPVTLSCSQTLNHNVMYWYQQKSSQAPKLLFHYYDKDFNNEADTPDNFQSRRPNTSFCFLDIRSPGLGDTAMYLCATSRGPPDRHGYTFGSGTRLTVV.

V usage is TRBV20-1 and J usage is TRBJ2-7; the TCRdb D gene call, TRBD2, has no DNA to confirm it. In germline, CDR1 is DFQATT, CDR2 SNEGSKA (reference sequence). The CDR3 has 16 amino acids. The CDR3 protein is CSALSGEELAGGEQYF.

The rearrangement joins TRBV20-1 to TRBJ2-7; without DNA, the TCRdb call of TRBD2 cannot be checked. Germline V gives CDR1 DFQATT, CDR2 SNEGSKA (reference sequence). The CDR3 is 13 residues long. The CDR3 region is CSCRLAATYEQYF.

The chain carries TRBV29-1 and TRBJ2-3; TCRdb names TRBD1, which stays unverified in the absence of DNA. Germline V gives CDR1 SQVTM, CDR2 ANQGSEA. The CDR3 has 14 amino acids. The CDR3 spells CSVPRGQAGDTQYF.

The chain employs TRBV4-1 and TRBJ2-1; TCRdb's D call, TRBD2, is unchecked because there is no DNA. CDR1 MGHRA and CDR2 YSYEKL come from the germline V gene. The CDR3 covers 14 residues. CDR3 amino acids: CASSQDVGHNEQFF.

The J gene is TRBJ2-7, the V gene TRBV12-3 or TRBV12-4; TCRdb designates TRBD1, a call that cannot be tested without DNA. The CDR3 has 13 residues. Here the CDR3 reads CASSTPDRYEQYF.

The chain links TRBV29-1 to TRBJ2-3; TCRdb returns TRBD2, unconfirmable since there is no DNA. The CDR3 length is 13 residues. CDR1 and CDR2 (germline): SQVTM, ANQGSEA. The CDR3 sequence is CSVLAGPTDTQYF.

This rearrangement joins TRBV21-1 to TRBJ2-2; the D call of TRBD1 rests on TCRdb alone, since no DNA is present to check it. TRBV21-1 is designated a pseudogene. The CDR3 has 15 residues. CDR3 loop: CASSTRGLNTGELFF.

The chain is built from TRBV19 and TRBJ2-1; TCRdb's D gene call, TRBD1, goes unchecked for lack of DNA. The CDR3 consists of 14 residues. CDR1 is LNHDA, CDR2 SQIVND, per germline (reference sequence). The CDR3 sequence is CASSIWSGGDEQFF.

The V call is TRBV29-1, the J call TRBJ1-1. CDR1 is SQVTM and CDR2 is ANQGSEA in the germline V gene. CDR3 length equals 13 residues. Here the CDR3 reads CSVVGRLNTEAFF.

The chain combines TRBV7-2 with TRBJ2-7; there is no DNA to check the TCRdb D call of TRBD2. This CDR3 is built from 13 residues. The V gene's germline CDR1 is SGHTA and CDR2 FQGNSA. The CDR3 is CASSTRAGYEQYF.

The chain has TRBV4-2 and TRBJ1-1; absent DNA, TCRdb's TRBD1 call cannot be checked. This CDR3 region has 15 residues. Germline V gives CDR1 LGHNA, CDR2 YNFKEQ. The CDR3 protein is CASSQDQGANTEAFF.

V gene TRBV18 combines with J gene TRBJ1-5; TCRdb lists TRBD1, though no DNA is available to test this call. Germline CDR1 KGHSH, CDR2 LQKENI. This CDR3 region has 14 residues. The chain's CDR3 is CASSPFGTNQPQHF. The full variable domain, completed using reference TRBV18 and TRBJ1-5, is NAGVMQNPRHLVRRRGQEARLRCSPMKGHSHVYWYRQLPEEGLKFMVYLQKENIIDESGMPKERFSAEFPKEGPSILRIQQVVRGDSAAYFCASSPFGTNQPQHFGDGTRLSIL.

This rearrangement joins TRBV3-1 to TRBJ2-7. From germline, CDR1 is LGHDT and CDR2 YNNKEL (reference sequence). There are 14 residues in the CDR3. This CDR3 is CASSQGFGGYEQYF.

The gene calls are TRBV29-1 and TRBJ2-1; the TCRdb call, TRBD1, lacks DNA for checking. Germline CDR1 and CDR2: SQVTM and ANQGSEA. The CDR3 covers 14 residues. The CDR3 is CSVPPTGTYNEQFF.

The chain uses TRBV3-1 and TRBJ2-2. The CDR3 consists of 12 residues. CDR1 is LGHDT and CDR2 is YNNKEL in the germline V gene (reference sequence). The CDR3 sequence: CASSRNTGELFF.

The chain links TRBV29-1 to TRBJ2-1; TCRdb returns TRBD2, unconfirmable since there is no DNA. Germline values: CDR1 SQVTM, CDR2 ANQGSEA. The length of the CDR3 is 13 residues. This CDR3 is CSGERGGLDEQFF.

The CDR3 loop reads CSAYVQGSTYEQYF. This chain connects TRBV20-1 to TRBJ2-7; TCRdb outputs TRBD1, but without DNA this stays unchecked. This CDR3 contains 14 residues. CDR1 and CDR2 from the germline V gene are DFQATT and SNEGSKA (reference sequence).

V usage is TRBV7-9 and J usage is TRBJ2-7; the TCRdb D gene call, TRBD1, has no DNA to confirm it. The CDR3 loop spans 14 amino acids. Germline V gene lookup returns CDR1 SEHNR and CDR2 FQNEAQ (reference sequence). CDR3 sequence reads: CASSSPGDSYEQYF. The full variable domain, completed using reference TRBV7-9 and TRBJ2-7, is DTGVSQNPRHKITKRGQNVTFRCDPISEHNRLYWYRQTLGQGPEFLTYFQNEAQLEKSRLLSDRFSAERPKGSFSTLEIQRTEQGDSAMYLCASSSPGDSYEQYFGPGTRLTVT.

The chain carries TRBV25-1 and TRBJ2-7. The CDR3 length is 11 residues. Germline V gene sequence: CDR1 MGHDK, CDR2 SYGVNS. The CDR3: CASGDAYEQYF.

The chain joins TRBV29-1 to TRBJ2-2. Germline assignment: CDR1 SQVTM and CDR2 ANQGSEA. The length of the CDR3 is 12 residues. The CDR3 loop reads CSVSENTGELFF.

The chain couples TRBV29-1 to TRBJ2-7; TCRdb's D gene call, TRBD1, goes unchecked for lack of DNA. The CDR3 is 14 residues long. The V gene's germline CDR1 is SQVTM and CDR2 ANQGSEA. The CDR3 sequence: CSVEKGQGSDEQYF.

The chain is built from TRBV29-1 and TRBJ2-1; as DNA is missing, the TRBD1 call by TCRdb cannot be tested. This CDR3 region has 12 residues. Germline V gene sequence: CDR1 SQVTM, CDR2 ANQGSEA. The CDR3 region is CSVPKTDNEQFF.

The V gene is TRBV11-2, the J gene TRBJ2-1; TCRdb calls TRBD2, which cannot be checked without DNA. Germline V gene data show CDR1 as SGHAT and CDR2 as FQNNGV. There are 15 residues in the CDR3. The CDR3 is CASSLIRAGVGEQFF.